This paragraph reports one TCR beta chain. In germline, CDR1 is MNHEY, CDR2 SVGAGI. With 2 bases removed from V and 6 bases from J, the gap between germline ends came to 8 bases. The CDR3 is 13 amino acids. These data belong to a study of CD8 T cells in ankylosing spondylitis. MiXCR, run by TCRdb on the 5' RACE reads, gives a single entry per CDR3 protein. Of 300,000 to 400,000 distinct CDR3 sequences in the sample, approximately 15% were seen once. The receptor was derived from a male donor with ankylosing spondylitis or in good health (not recorded which). Input material: blood, either unsorted or a sorted T cell fraction (not recorded which). V and J are TRBV6-5 and TRBJ1-5; possibly TRBD1 for D (6 bases). CDR3 sequence reads: CASSYTGSQPQHF. CDR3 in DNA: TGTGCCAGCAGTTACACAGGGTCTCAGCCCCAGCATTTT.